Listed below are T cell receptor beta chains from one sample, sequenced in a study of post-analysis software for immune sequencing data. Via MiXCR, TCRdb re-called the PCR reads, giving one row per CDR3 protein. The repertoire holds 650,000 to 900,000 distinct CDR3 sequences, 46% seen once, with 4.9% in the top ten. The sample comprised blood. These receptor sequences come from a girl aged 10 to 17 with multiple sclerosis. CDR3s include the opening cysteine and the closing phenylalanine or tryptophan. A D gene is named only where the DNA matches it firmly. Expanded clones get a size class; other rows say once, few or many, or leave the size out.

J gene,V gene,D gene,clone size,CDR3 DNA,CDR3 protein
TRBJ2-7,TRBV27,-,-,TGTGTCACTCGGGGCATACTATACGAGCAGTACTTC,CVTRGILYEQYF
TRBJ2-3,TRBV12-3/TRBV12-4,-,-,TGTGCCAGCACCCTGGGGGTAGGGACGAGCACAGATACGCAGTATTTT,CASTLGVGTSTDTQYF
TRBJ1-6,TRBV10-3,-,-,TGTGCCACCCGAAGGGTAGATTCACCCCTCCACTTT,CATRRVDSPLHF
TRBJ2-1,TRBV20-1,-,-,TGCAGTGCTAGACAGTTCACAGGGTCTGCCTACAATGAGCAGTTCTTC,CSARQFTGSAYNEQFF
TRBJ1-1,TRBV9,-,-,TGTGCCAGCAGCGGGGCAGGGAGGTCTGAAGCTTTCTTT,CASSGAGRSEAFF
TRBJ2-3,TRBV11-3,TRBD2,-,TGTGCCAGCAGTTCCCTAGCGGGGCCCCCCCCAAGAAAGGATACGCAGTATTTT,CASSSLAGPPPRKDTQYF
TRBJ2-1,TRBV10-3,TRBD2,few,TGTGCCATCAAGCCGGGACTAGGCTCCTACAATGAGCAGTTCTTC,CAIKPGLGSYNEQFF
TRBJ2-5,TRBV29-1,-,many,TGCAGCGTTCAAGACAGACGATCTAGGGAGACCCAGTACTTC,CSVQDRRSRETQYF
TRBJ2-7,TRBV20-1,-,-,TGCAGTGCTAGAGCCCAGGGCCACGGACTCTACGAGCAGTACTTC,CSARAQGHGLYEQYF
TRBJ2-5,TRBV3-1,-,once,TGTGCCAGCAGCCAAGATCTGTGGGAGACCCAGTACTTC,CASSQDLWETQYF
TRBJ2-3,TRBV20-1,-,-,TGCAGTGCTAGAGCTCTAGCTAGGCGCACAGATACGCAGTATTTT,CSARALARRTDTQYF
TRBJ1-1,TRBV12-3/TRBV12-4,TRBD1,-,TGTGCCAGCAGTTTACAGGGGGCCCGAGCTGAAGCTTTCTTT,CASSLQGARAEAFF
TRBJ2-1,TRBV20-1,TRBD2,-,TGCAGTGCTAGGACAGTCAGCGGGAGCAGAAATGAGCAGTTCTTC,CSARTVSGSRNEQFF
TRBJ1-4,TRBV28,-,-,TGTGCCAGCACCCTGAGGGGCGATAGTGAAAAACTGTTTTTT,CASTLRGDSEKLFF
TRBJ2-5,TRBV6-5,-,few,TGTGCCAGCAGGGACCGACACCTCGCCCAGTACTTC,CASRDRHLAQYF
TRBJ2-1,TRBV29-1,TRBD2,-,TGCAGCGTTGAAGGGGTAGCGGGGCGGGTTGATGAGCAGTTCTTC,CSVEGVAGRVDEQFF
TRBJ1-4,TRBV11-3,-,few,TGTGCCAGCAGCTTAGCCCGGAATGAAAAACTGTTTTTT,CASSLARNEKLFF
TRBJ2-7,TRBV4-3,TRBD1,-,TGCGCCAGCAGCCGTCTCCCAGGGGGCGAGCAGTACTTC,CASSRLPGGEQYF
TRBJ2-3,TRBV20-1,TRBD2,once,TGCAGTGCTAGGGGGCAACCGGGACTAGCGGGAGGGCCGGGCACAGATACGCAGTATTTT,CSARGQPGLAGGPGTDTQYF
TRBJ2-1,TRBV27,-,-,TGTGCCAGCAGTTGGACACCTAATGAGCAGTTCTTC,CASSWTPNEQFF
TRBJ2-1,TRBV20-1,-,-,TGCAGTGCCCCGGAGGGGGGACTGGACTACAATGAGCAGTTCTTC,CSAPEGGLDYNEQFF
TRBJ2-5,TRBV3-1,-,once,TGTGCCAGCAGCCAAGCAGGGTGGGGTTTGGAGACCCAGTACTTC,CASSQAGWGLETQYF
TRBJ2-7,TRBV6-5,-,few,TGTGCCAGCAGTTACTCCCCCTCCCTCGAGCAGTACTTC,CASSYSPSLEQYF
TRBJ2-3,TRBV20-1,-,-,TGCAGTGCTAGAGTCGGGAGTAAGGGGGATACGCAGTATTTT,CSARVGSKGDTQYF
TRBJ1-2,TRBV27,TRBD1,few,TGTGCCAGCAGTTTATCGGTCGGGACAGGGACCTATGGCTACACCTTC,CASSLSVGTGTYGYTF
TRBJ2-1,TRBV30,TRBD2,few,TGTGCCTGGAGTAAAACTAGCGGGAGGGACAATGAGCAGTTCTTC,CAWSKTSGRDNEQFF
TRBJ2-1,TRBV7-2,TRBD2,-,TGTGCCAGCAGCTTCACACTAGCGGGCCACAATGAGCAGTTCTTC,CASSFTLAGHNEQFF
TRBJ2-1,TRBV7-6,TRBD2,-,TGTGCCAGCAGCTTAGGGGTCCTGACTAGCGGGAGGGCTGGATCCTACAATGAGCAGTTCTTC,CASSLGVLTSGRAGSYNEQFF
TRBJ2-5,TRBV28,TRBD2,-,TGTGCCAGCAGCCAAAGCGGGAGGGCCAGCGAGACCCAGTACTTC,CASSQSGRASETQYF
TRBJ1-2,TRBV20-1,TRBD1,-,TGCAGTGCTAGAGGGACAGGGGTGGCTGGCTACACCTTC,CSARGTGVAGYTF
TRBJ2-7,TRBV7-2,TRBD1,once,TGTGCCAGCAGCTTAGGGGGGACAGAGGGAGACGAGCAGTACTTC,CASSLGGTEGDEQYF
TRBJ2-7,TRBV4-3,TRBD2,few,TGCGCCAGCAGCCAAGGTTTAGGACTAGCGACGCAGCAGTACTTC,CASSQGLGLATQQYF
TRBJ2-7,TRBV4-2,TRBD2,few,TGTGCCAGCAGCCATCCCCGGGGTAGCGGGAGTTACGAGCAGTACTTC,CASSHPRGSGSYEQYF
TRBJ2-1,TRBV27,TRBD1,few,TGTGCCAGCAGTGAGGACAGGGGGCCCCTCTCAAGTCTCTACAATGAGCAGTTCTTC,CASSEDRGPLSSLYNEQFF
TRBJ2-5,TRBV4-3,-,-,TGCGCCAGCAGCCAAGAACTAGTCTGGGGGAATGAGCAGTACTTC,CASSQELVWGNEQYF
TRBJ2-1,TRBV7-3,TRBD2,few,TGTGCCAGCAGCTTGAGCGGGATGTATGAGCAGTTCTTC,CASSLSGMYEQFF
TRBJ1-2,TRBV11-2,-,-,TGTGCCAGCAGCTTAGACCGGGGCAGAGGCTACACCTTC,CASSLDRGRGYTF
TRBJ1-2,TRBV27,TRBD1,once,TGTGCCAGCAGTATGACAGGGGGCCGTGGCTACACCTTC,CASSMTGGRGYTF
TRBJ2-3,TRBV7-9,-,few,TGTGCCAGCAGCTCCGACCGGGACATCAGCACAGATACGCAGTATTTT,CASSSDRDISTDTQYF
TRBJ2-3,TRBV7-2,TRBD2,few,TGTGCCAGCAGCTCGAGACGGGAGGCCCGCACAGATACGCAGTATTTT,CASSSRREARTDTQYF
TRBJ2-1,TRBV15,TRBD2,-,TGTGCCACCAGCAGAGTGGGGAGCGGGAACCACAATGAGCAGTTCTTC,CATSRVGSGNHNEQFF
TRBJ1-4,TRBV12-3/TRBV12-4,TRBD1,-,TGTGCCAGCAGTTTCGGACAGGGGGCGGATAATGAAAAACTGTTTTTT,CASSFGQGADNEKLFF
TRBJ2-1,TRBV12-3/TRBV12-4,-,-,TGTGCCAGCAGGCCTGATAGCTACAATGAGCAGTTCTTC,CASRPDSYNEQFF